A single sample is the source of the 4 T cell receptor beta chains below, sequenced in a study of identical twins. In TCRdb, the 5' RACE reads were re-called with MiXCR into one record per CDR3 protein. The sample has around 490,000 distinct CDR3 sequences, over 12% seen once. The same sample was also used in a study of yellow fever vaccine responses in identical twins.

The sequencing sample was made of CD4+ T cells sorted from blood. The receptors were gathered from a young woman in good health.

This clonotype has a count of ten or more. V usage is TRBV28 and J usage is TRBJ2-4, with D uncertain. Trimming pared 3 bases from V and 0 bases from J, leaving 6 bases between. Looked up from germline, CDR1 is MDHEN and CDR2 is SYDVKM. The CDR3 consists of 14 residues. The CDR3 reads CASSLKGAKNIQYF. The CDR3 DNA reads TGTGCCAGCAGTTTGAAGGGAGCCAAAAACATTCAGTACTTC.

This chain connects TRBV10-1 to TRBJ2-5; D gene uncertain. The germline V and J ends were trimmed by 6 bases and 1 base, with 9 bases remaining between them. The CDR3 consists of 13 residues. Per germline, CDR1 WNHNN and CDR2 SYGVQD (reference sequence). CDR3: CASSPFLQETQYF. The CDR3 DNA sequence: TGCGCCAGCAGCCCATTCCTCCAAGAGACCCAGTACTTC.

V usage is TRBV11-3 and J usage is TRBJ2-7; 7 bases fit TRBD2. Germline V CDR1 and CDR2: SGHNT, YENEEA. V gave up 5 bases and J gave up 4 bases; unmatched junction bases: 17. This CDR3 has 17 amino acids. CDR3 in DNA: TGTGCCAGCAGCCCTGTAACGGGAGGACAACAATGGTACGAGCAGTACTTC. Its translation is CASSPVTGGQQWYEQYF.

This chain uses TRBV20-1 with TRBJ2-7, with 9 bases lining up with TRBD2. Germline V gene data show CDR1 as DFQATT and CDR2 as SNEGSKA (reference sequence). CDR3 size: 12 residues. CDR3 coding DNA: TGCGGGGCTAGCGGGGATACCTACGAGCAGTACGTC. Its protein product is CGASGDTYEQYV.